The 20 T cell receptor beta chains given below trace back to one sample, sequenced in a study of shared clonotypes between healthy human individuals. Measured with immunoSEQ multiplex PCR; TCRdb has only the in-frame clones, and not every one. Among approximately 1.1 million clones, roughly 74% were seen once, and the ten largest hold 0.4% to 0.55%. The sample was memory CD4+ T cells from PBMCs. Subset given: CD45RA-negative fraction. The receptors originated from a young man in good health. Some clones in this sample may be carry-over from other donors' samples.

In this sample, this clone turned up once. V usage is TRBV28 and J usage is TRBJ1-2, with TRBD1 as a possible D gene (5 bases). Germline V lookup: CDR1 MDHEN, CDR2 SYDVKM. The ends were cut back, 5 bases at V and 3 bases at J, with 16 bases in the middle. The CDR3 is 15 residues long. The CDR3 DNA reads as TGTGCCAGCAGTACTAATGACGGGGGTGACTATGGCTACACCTTC. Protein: CASSTNDGGDYGYTF.

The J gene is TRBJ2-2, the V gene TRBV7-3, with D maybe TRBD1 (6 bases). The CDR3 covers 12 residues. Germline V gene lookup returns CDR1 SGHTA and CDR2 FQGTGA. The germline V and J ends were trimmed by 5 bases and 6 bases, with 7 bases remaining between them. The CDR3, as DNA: TGTGCCAGCAGCAACAGGGCCGGGGAGCTGTTTTTT. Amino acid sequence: CASSNRAGELFF.

The CDR3: CASMEYEQYF. The CDR3, as DNA: TGTGCCAGCATGGAATACGAGCAGTACTTC. The chain uses TRBV6-1 and TRBJ2-7; D unclear. The CDR3 spans 10 residues. Germline loops: CDR1 MNHNS, CDR2 SASEGT. Trimming removed 7 bases at V and 4 bases at J, with 5 bases between.

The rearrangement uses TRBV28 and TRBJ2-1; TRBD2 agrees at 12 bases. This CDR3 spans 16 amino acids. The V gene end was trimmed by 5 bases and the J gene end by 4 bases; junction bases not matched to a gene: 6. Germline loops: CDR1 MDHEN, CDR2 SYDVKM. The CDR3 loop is CASSPLAGGRYNEQFF. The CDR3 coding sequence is TGTGCCAGCAGTCCGCTAGCGGGAGGGAGATACAATGAGCAGTTCTTC. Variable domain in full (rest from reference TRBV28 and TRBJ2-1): DVKVTQSSRYLVKRTGEKVFLECVQDMDHENMFWYRQDPGLGLRLIYFSYDVKMKEKGDIPEGYSVSREKKERFSLILESASTNQTSMYLCASSPLAGGRYNEQFFGPGTRLTVL.

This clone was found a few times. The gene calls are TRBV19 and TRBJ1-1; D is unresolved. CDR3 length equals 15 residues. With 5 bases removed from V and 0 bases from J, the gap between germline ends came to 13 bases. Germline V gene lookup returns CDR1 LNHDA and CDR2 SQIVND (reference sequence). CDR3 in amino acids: CASSGRLAVNTEAFF. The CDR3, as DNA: TGTGCCAGTAGTGGGCGGTTGGCGGTGAACACTGAAGCTTTCTTT.

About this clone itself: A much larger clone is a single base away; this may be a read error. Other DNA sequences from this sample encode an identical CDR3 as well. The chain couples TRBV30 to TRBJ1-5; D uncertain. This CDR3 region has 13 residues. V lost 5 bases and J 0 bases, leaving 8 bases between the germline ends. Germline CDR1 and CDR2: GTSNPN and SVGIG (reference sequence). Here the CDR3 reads CAWGSDSNQPQHF. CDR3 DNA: TGTGCCTGGGGTTCGGATAGCAATCAGCCCCAGCATTTT. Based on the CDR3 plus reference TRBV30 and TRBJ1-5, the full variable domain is SQTIHQWPATLVQPVGSPLSLECTVEGTSNPNLYWYRQAAGRGLQLLFYSVGIGQISSEVPQNLSASRPQDRQFILSSKKLLLSDSGFYLCAWGSDSNQPQHFGDGTRLSIL.

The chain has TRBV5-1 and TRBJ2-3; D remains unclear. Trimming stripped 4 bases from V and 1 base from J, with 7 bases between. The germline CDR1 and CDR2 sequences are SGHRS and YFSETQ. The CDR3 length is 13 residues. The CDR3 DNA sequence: TGCGCCAGCAGCCCGGTGCGCACAGATACGCAGTATTTT. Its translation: CASSPVRTDTQYF. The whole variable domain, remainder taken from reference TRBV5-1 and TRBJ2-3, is KAGVTQTPRYLIKTRGQQVTLSCSPISGHRSVSWYQQTPGQGLQFLFEYFSETQRNKGNFPGRFSGRQFSNSRSEMNVSTLELGDSALYLCASSPVRTDTQYFGPGTRLTVL.

The chain's CDR3 is CSVPARQNEQFF. The CDR3 DNA sequence: TGCAGCGTCCCGGCAAGGCAGAATGAGCAGTTCTTC. V usage is TRBV29-1 and J usage is TRBJ2-1; no definite D call. With 6 bases removed from V and 7 bases from J, the gap between germline ends came to 13 bases. The CDR3 spans 12 residues. Germline V lookup: CDR1 SQVTM, CDR2 ANQGSEA.

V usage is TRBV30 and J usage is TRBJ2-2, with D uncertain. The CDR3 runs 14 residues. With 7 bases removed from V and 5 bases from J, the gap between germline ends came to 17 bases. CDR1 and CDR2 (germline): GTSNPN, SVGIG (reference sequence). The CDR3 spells CAYKGYVRTGELFF. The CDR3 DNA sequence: TGTGCCTACAAAGGTTATGTACGGACCGGGGAGCTGTTTTTT.

The CDR3: CASSSTGGATEAFF. DNA for the CDR3: TGTGCCAGCAGCTCTACAGGGGGGGCCACTGAAGCTTTCTTT. The rearrangement joins TRBV7-3 to TRBJ1-1; TRBD1 aligns across 8 bases. The CDR3 consists of 14 residues. With 4 bases clipped from V and 4 bases from J, the junction kept 5 bases outside the gene matches. Looked up from germline, CDR1 is SGHTA and CDR2 is FQGTGA.

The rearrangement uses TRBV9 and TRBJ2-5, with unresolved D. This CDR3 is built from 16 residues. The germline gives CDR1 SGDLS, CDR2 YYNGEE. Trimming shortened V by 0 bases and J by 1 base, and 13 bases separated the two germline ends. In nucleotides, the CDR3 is TGTGCCAGCAGCGTAGATGGAGCAGGACCCCAAGAGACCCAGTACTTC. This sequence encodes CASSVDGAGPQETQYF. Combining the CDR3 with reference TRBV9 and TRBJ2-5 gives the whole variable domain DSGVTQTPKHLITATGQRVTLRCSPRSGDLSVYWYQQSLDQGLQFLIQYYNGEERAKGNILERFSAQQFPDLHSELNLSSLELGDSALYFCASSVDGAGPQETQYFGPGTRLLVL.

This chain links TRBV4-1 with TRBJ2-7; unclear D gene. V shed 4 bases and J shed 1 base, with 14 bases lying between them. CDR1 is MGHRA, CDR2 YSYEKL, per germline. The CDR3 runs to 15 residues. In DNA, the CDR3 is TGCGCCAGCAGCCCTCCGGAAGCTCTGTCCTACGAGCAGTACTTC. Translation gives CASSPPEALSYEQYF.

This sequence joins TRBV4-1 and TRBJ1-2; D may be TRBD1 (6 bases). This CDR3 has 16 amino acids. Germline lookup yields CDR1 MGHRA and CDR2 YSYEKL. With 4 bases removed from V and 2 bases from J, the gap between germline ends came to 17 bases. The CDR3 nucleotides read TGCGCCAGCAGCCTGTATCTCAGGGGTCAGAACTATGGCTACACCTTC. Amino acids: CASSLYLRGQNYGYTF.

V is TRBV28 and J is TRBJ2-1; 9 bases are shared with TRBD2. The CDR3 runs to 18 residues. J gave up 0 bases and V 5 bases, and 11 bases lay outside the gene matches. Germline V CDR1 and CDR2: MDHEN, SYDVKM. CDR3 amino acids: CASSGIGLAGSSYNEQFF. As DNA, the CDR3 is TGTGCCAGCAGTGGGATTGGGCTAGCGGGGAGCTCCTACAATGAGCAGTTCTTC.

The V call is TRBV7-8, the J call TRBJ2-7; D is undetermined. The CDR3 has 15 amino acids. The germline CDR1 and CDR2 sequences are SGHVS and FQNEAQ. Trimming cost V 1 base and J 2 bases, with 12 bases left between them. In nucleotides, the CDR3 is TGTGCCAGCAGCTTAGAGTGGGAACCCACCTACGAGCAGTACTTC. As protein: CASSLEWEPTYEQYF.

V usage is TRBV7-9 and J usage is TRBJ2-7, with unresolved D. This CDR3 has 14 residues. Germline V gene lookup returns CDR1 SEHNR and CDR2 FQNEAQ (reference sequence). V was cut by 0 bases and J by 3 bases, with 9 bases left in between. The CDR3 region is CASSLARTSYEQYF. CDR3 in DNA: TGTGCCAGCAGCTTAGCGCGTACCAGCTACGAGCAGTACTTC.

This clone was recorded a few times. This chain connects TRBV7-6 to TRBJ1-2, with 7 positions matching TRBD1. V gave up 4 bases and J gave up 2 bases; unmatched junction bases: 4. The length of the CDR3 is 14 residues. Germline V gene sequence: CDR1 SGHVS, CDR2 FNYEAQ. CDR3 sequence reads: CASSSLGQNYGYTF. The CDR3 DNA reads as TGTGCCAGCAGCTCCCTGGGACAGAACTATGGCTACACCTTC.

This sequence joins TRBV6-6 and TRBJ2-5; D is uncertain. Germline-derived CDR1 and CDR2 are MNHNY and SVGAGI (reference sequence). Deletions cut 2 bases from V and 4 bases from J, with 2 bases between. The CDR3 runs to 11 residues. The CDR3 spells CASSYVETQYF. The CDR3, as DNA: TGTGCCAGCAGTTACGTAGAGACCCAGTACTTC.

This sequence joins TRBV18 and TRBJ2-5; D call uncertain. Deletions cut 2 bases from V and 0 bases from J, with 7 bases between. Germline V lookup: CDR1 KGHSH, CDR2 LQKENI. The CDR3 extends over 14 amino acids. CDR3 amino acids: CASSPGQNQETQYF. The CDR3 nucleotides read TGTGCCAGCTCACCAGGGCAGAACCAAGAGACCCAGTACTTC.

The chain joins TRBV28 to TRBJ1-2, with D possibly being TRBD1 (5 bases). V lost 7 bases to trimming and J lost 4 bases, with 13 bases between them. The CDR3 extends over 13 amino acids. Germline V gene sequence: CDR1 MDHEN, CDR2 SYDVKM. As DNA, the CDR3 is TGTGCCAGCAAGGGAGCAGGGACCTATGGCTACACCTTC. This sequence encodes CASKGAGTYGYTF.